A single sample gave rise to the 14 T cell receptor beta chains below, sequenced in a study of blood T cell repertoires in COVID-19 (dated by TCRdb to 2020 to 2021). The library was prepared using the immunoSEQ multiplex PCR assay. TCRdb obtained this table from immuneACCESS and retained in-frame rearrangements with V and J assigned. These tables miss some clones; where compared with another copy, unresolved V genes account for less than half of the shortfall, and the remainder is unexplained. A total of approximately 69,000 clones appear in this sample, roughly 87% of them only once. The biggest ten clones account for roughly 13% of the sample. Source material: peripheral blood. The receptors were gathered from a woman aged 80 or over with acute or convalescent COVID-19.

The chain employs TRBV7-6 and TRBJ2-5; TRBD2 aligns across 9 bases. Germline trimming cut 0 bases from V and 5 bases from J; bases unmatched to any gene: 7. Germline V gene lookup returns CDR1 SGHVS and CDR2 FNYEAQ. This CDR3 region has 16 residues. This CDR3 is CASSLAVAGGSETQYF. The CDR3 region has the DNA TGTGCCAGCAGCTTAGCGGTTGCGGGGGGGAGTGAGACCCAGTACTTC. Together with reference TRBV7-6 and TRBJ2-5, the CDR3 gives the full variable domain: GAGVSQSPRYKVTKRGQDVALRCDPISGHVSLYWYRQALGQGPEFLTYFNYEAQQDKSGLPNDRFSAERPEGSISTLTIQRTEQRDSAMYRCASSLAVAGGSETQYFGPGTRLLVL.

This clone was counted only a few times. The chain combines TRBV28 with TRBJ1-2; 8 bases line up with TRBD1. This CDR3 contains 13 residues. Germline V gene lookup returns CDR1 MDHEN and CDR2 SYDVKM. Trimming at V came to 10 bases and at J to 8 bases, leaving 12 bases not matched to a gene. Here the CDR3 DNA reads TGTGCCATGAGTGGACAGGGCCTCCTGGGCTACACCTTC. Protein product: CAMSGQGLLGYTF.

The chain combines TRBV5-4 with TRBJ2-5; 8 bases are shared with TRBD2. V lost 1 base, J lost 5 bases, and 13 bases stayed unmatched. Germline values: CDR1 SGHNT, CDR2 YYREEE (reference sequence). This CDR3 is built from 17 residues. Here the CDR3 DNA reads TGTGCCAGCAGCTTGAGTGTACGGGAGGGCCTTTTTGAGACCCAGTACTTC. Its translation: CASSLSVREGLFETQYF.

The CDR3 reads CASSYRGRMNTEAFF. CDR3 sequence (DNA): TGTGCCAGCAGTTACAGGGGGCGAATGAACACTGAAGCTTTCTTT. This sequence joins TRBV27 and TRBJ1-1; TRBD1 agrees at 9 bases. This CDR3 has 15 residues. The germline gives CDR1 MNHEY, CDR2 SMNVEV (reference sequence). The trim removed 4 bases at V and 0 bases at J, leaving 3 bases unmatched.

J is TRBJ2-7 and V is TRBV27, with a possible D match to TRBD1 (6 bases). The germline V and J ends were trimmed by 6 bases and 2 bases, with 14 bases remaining between them. The germline gives CDR1 MNHEY, CDR2 SMNVEV (reference sequence). This CDR3 is 14 amino acids long. The CDR3 sequence: CASRKTGATYEQYF. CDR3 nucleotides: TGTGCCAGCAGAAAGACAGGCGCTACCTACGAGCAGTACTTC.

V is TRBV30 and J is TRBJ1-6, with 7 bases lining up with TRBD1. The J segment lost 10 bases and the V segment lost 4 bases, leaving 10 bases of the junction unmatched. Germline-derived CDR1 and CDR2 are GTSNPN and SVGIG (reference sequence). CDR3 length equals 14 residues. CDR3 sequence reads: CAWTETGRGSPLHF. The CDR3 bases are TGTGCCTGGACGGAGACAGGGCGAGGCTCACCCCTCCACTTT.

This chain uses TRBV3-1 (or the pseudogene TRBV3-2) with TRBJ2-1; 14 nucleotides align to TRBD2. V lost 4 bases, J lost 5 bases, and 10 bases stayed unmatched. This CDR3 is 18 amino acids long. Per germline, CDR1 LGHDT and CDR2 YNNKEL (reference sequence). The CDR3 DNA follows: TGTGCCAGCAGCCCCTGGACTAGCGGGAGGCAAGACCACAATGAGCAGTTCTTC. Its protein product is CASSPWTSGRQDHNEQFF.

This chain connects TRBV29-1 to TRBJ1-1, with D tentatively TRBD1 (5 bases). The CDR3 runs 13 residues. CDR1 is SQVTM and CDR2 is ANQGSEA in the germline V gene. The V end lost 4 bases, the J end lost 0 bases, and 9 bases lay between the germline ends. The CDR3 DNA reads TGCAGCGTTGGACAGCTAATGAACACTGAAGCTTTCTTT. It codes for CSVGQLMNTEAFF.

This rearrangement joins TRBV3-1 (or the pseudogene TRBV3-2) to TRBJ2-4, with 8 bases aligning to TRBD2. The CDR3 loop spans 15 amino acids. CDR1 LGHDT and CDR2 YNNKEL come from the germline V gene (reference sequence). The J segment lost 8 bases and the V segment lost 1 base, leaving 7 bases of the junction unmatched. In DNA form, the CDR3 reads TGTGCCAGCAGCCAAGCCCAAGCGGGAGAAGACATTCAGTACTTC. It encodes CASSQAQAGEDIQYF.

The V gene is TRBV5-4, the J gene TRBJ2-7; 8 bases are a match to TRBD2. The CDR3 has 15 amino acids. The germline CDR1 and CDR2 sequences are SGHNT and YYREEE (reference sequence). V shed 2 bases and J 6 bases; nucleotides not matched to a gene: 10. CDR3 nucleotide sequence: TGTGCCAGCAGCTTTGGATCGGGAGGGAGGGGCGAGCAGTACTTC. Protein sequence: CASSFGSGGRGEQYF.

The V gene is TRBV3-1 (or the pseudogene TRBV3-2), the J gene TRBJ2-7; D is perhaps TRBD1 (6 bases). CDR1 and CDR2 from the germline V gene are LGHDT and YNNKEL (reference sequence). CDR3 size: 14 residues. V was trimmed by 3 bases and J by 2 bases, leaving 11 bases between them. CDR3 sequence: CASSQPGTTYEQYF. Written as DNA, the CDR3 is TGTGCCAGCAGCCAGCCCGGGACAACCTACGAGCAGTACTTC.

The V call is TRBV27, the J call TRBJ2-1; TRBD2 matches 12 bases. V shed 4 bases, J shed 3 bases, and the junction held 4 bases outside the gene matches. Germline lookup yields CDR1 MNHEY and CDR2 SMNVEV (reference sequence). This CDR3 contains 16 residues. The CDR3 DNA sequence: TGTGCCAGCAGTTCTCAACTAGCGGGAGGCTACAATGAGCAGTTCTTC. Translated: CASSSQLAGGYNEQFF.

J is TRBJ1-5 and V is TRBV6-5; D gene uncertain. Trimming removed 4 bases at V and 4 bases at J, with 8 bases between. Germline V gene lookup returns CDR1 MNHEY and CDR2 SVGAGI. The length of the CDR3 is 13 residues. The CDR3 protein is CASSSRENQPQHF. For the CDR3, the DNA is TGTGCCAGCAGTTCCCGAGAGAATCAGCCCCAGCATTTT.

The rearrangement uses TRBV5-5 and TRBJ1-1; the D gene is possibly TRBD1 (5 bases). Germline CDR1 reads SGHKS; CDR2 reads YYEKEE (reference sequence). V lost 0 bases, J lost 3 bases, and 9 bases lay in between. This CDR3 contains 14 residues. Here the CDR3 reads CASSLGWGDTEAFF. In nucleotides, the CDR3 is TGTGCCAGCAGCTTGGGATGGGGGGACACTGAAGCTTTCTTT.